The sequence of this TCR beta chain was determined in a study of blood T cell repertoires in COVID-19. The overall study: The study drew acute and convalescent COVID-19 samples from the United States, Italy and Spain. T cells, B-cell-depleted T cells, or PBMCs provided the cDNA or gDNA that served as material.

How the authors handled the data: Quantification of nucleated cells was approximated via reference gene primer amplification. Method: immunoSEQ multiplex PCR; TCRdb's copy keeps in-frame clones and lacks some. For V, J and clone size, that table is used; D and trimming come from the DNA. The sample has around 70,000 clones, roughly 90% seen once. Germline trimming cut 5 bases from V and 6 bases from J; bases unmatched to any gene: 6. Per the germline V gene, CDR1 is LNHDA and CDR2 is SQIVND (reference sequence). The CDR3 consists of 15 residues. This clone has a single count. The origin of this receptor is a man aged 25 to 40 with acute or convalescent COVID-19. What was sequenced was peripheral blood. The chain links TRBV19 to TRBJ2-1; 11 bases line up with TRBD2. CDR3 bases: TGTGCCAGTAGTTGGTTAGCGGGAGGGGTCAATGAGCAGTTCTTC. It is translated as CASSWLAGGVNEQFF.